This T cell receptor beta chain was identified in a study of cytomegalovirus exposure and HLA in healthy donors. About this clone itself: Antigen specificity is unknown.

Broader study findings: Researchers reportedly found TCR beta sequences accurately predicted most subjects' HLA-A and HLA-B alleles.

Both 60 Vbeta primers and 13 Jbeta primers went into the PCR. Sequencing used immunoSEQ multiplex PCR; TCRdb keeps in-frame clones, though not all of them. The sample yields 76,000 or so clones, around 70% seen once. The CDR3 is 12 amino acids. In germline, CDR1 is SGHRS, CDR2 YFSETQ. V lost 6 bases, J lost 2 bases, and 9 bases lay in between. The sequence derives from a woman aged 35 to 49 in good health and CMV-seropositive. The chain uses TRBV5-1 and TRBJ2-7; TRBD1 might be the D (5 bases). The source material was PBMCs. The CDR3 here is CASKDTTYEQYF. CDR3 DNA: TGCGCCAGCAAGGACACGACCTACGAGCAGTACTTC.